Following are 26 T cell receptor beta chains from one sample sequenced in a study of cytomegalovirus exposure and HLA in healthy donors. Use of 60 Vbeta and 13 Jbeta primers characterized the PCR. The protocol was immunoSEQ multiplex PCR, while the TCRdb copy is restricted to in-frame clones and leaves out a portion. The sample lists around 130,000 clones; approximately 72% were seen once. Sequenced: PBMCs. These receptors originate from a human donor in good health.

J is TRBJ2-4 and V is TRBV7-2; possibly TRBD2 for D (5 bases). The CDR3 runs 20 residues. V was pared by 0 bases and J by 0 bases, with 21 bases between. Germline CDR1 reads SGHTA; CDR2 reads FQGNSA. The CDR3 DNA follows: TGTGCCAGCAGCTTAGCGTATGAGGGTGGATCCTCCGTAGCCAAAAACATTCAGTACTTC. Residues: CASSLAYEGGSSVAKNIQYF.

The chain combines TRBV4-2 with TRBJ2-3, with D perhaps matching TRBD2 (5 bases). V lost 1 base and J lost 4, with 18 bases in between. CDR1 and CDR2 (germline): LGHNA, YNFKEQ. CDR3 length: 17 amino acids. CDR3 in DNA: TGTGCCAGCAGCCAAGGTCGCGCCCGAGGGAGAGCAGATACGCAGTATTTT. Its translation: CASSQGRARGRADTQYF.

The chain recombines TRBV4-1 with TRBJ2-7; possible D gene TRBD1, 6 bases. The CDR3 is 17 amino acids. Trimming stripped 3 bases from V and 0 bases from J, with 18 bases between. Germline loops: CDR1 MGHRA, CDR2 YSYEKL. For the CDR3, the DNA is TGCGCCAGCAGCCAGAAACAGGGAATAGTTAGCTCCTACGAGCAGTACTTC. The encoded protein is CASSQKQGIVSSYEQYF.

This chain joins TRBV7-2 and TRBJ2-4, with D tentatively TRBD2 (5 bases). Trimming cost V 3 bases and J 6 bases, with 6 bases left between them. Germline V gives CDR1 SGHTA, CDR2 FQGNSA. The CDR3 length is 12 residues. CDR3 sequence (DNA): TGTGCCAGCAGCTTCCGGGGAAACATTCAGTACTTC. Translation: CASSFRGNIQYF.

J is TRBJ1-1 and V is TRBV28; no definite D call. Trimming removed 3 bases from V and 4 bases from J, with 18 bases in between. Germline CDR1 reads MDHEN; CDR2 reads SYDVKM. The CDR3 is 16 amino acids. Written as DNA, the CDR3 is TGTGCCAGCAGTTTCTCGTTAGGAGGGTACGTCACTGAAGCTTTCTTT. Protein sequence: CASSFSLGGYVTEAFF.

V and J are TRBV29-1 and TRBJ2-5; 8 bases match TRBD1. V was clipped by 7 bases and J by 5 bases; unmatched bases: 9. CDR1 is SQVTM, CDR2 ANQGSEA, per germline. The CDR3 loop spans 13 amino acids. CDR3 loop: CSARQGLTETQYF. As DNA, the CDR3 is TGCAGCGCGAGACAGGGGTTGACGGAGACCCAGTACTTC. Full variable domain (rest looked up from reference TRBV29-1 and TRBJ2-5): SAVISQKPSRDICQRGTSLTIQCQVDSQVTMMFWYRQQPGQSLTLIATANQGSEATYESGFVIDKFPISRPNLTFSTLTVSNMSPEDSSIYLCSARQGLTETQYFGPGTRLLVL.

CDR3 in amino acids: CASSQQGAHTEAFF. The CDR3 DNA follows: TGTGCCAGCAGCCAACAGGGGGCGCACACTGAAGCTTTCTTT. The rearrangement links TRBV5-6 to TRBJ1-1, with 9 bases identical to TRBD1. Losses at the gene ends were 4 bases for V and 3 bases for J; bases not matched to a gene: 4. In germline, CDR1 is SGHDT, CDR2 YYEEEE. This CDR3 region has 14 residues.

V gene TRBV11-2 combines with J gene TRBJ2-5, with TRBD2 matching over 9 bases. Trimming at V came to 0 bases and at J to 5 bases, leaving 4 bases not matched to a gene. The CDR3 consists of 15 residues. Germline V CDR1 and CDR2: SGHAT, FQNNGV. The CDR3 spells CASSLDSGRWETQYF. Written as DNA, the CDR3 is TGTGCCAGCAGCTTAGATAGCGGGAGATGGGAGACCCAGTACTTC.

J is TRBJ2-1 and V is TRBV19; 13 nucleotides match TRBD2. V lost 3 bases to trimming and J lost 9 bases; unmatched junction nucleotides: 8. This CDR3 region has 16 residues. Germline CDR1 LNHDA, CDR2 SQIVND (reference sequence). This CDR3 is CASSIGTSGMDTEQFF. In nucleotides, the CDR3 is TGTGCCAGTAGTATCGGGACTAGCGGGATGGACACTGAGCAGTTCTTC.

The J gene is TRBJ2-7, the V gene TRBV5-1; 8 positions agree with TRBD1. V lost 0 bases to trimming and J lost 3 bases; unmatched junction nucleotides: 2. The V gene's germline CDR1 is SGHRS and CDR2 YFSETQ. The CDR3 is 14 residues long. The CDR3 sequence: CASSLGTGLYEQYF. CDR3 sequence (DNA): TGCGCCAGCAGCTTGGGGACAGGGCTCTACGAGCAGTACTTC.

This sequence joins TRBV12-2 and TRBJ2-2; the table's D call, TRBD2, has no DNA check behind it. TRBV12-2 is a recognized pseudogene. CDR3 size: 17 residues. The CDR3 nucleotides read TGTGCAAGTCGCTTAGTGAGGGTAGTAAGGTTGTCCGGGGAGCTGTTTTTT. Residues: CASRLVRVVRLSGELFF.

The rearrangement uses TRBV25-1 and TRBJ2-5; a weak D match, TRBD1 (7 bases). Trimming shortened V by 1 base and J by 7 bases, and 16 bases separated the two germline ends. The CDR3 covers 15 residues. The germline CDR1 and CDR2 sequences are MGHDK and SYGVNS. The CDR3: CASSEWGQPGGTQYF. CDR3 sequence (DNA): TGTGCCAGCAGTGAATGGGGACAGCCCGGGGGGACCCAGTACTTC.

The V call is TRBV21-1, the J call TRBJ2-5; TRBD1 is the table's D call and was not checked against the DNA. TRBV21-1 has pseudogene status. CDR3 length equals 16 residues. The CDR3 here is CASSPYLAGAQETQYF. For the CDR3, the DNA is TGTGCCAGCAGCCCCTATTTGGCAGGGGCCCAAGAGACCCAGTACTTC.

The chain is built from TRBV4-3 and TRBJ2-2; no reliable D call. Per the germline V gene, CDR1 is LGHNA and CDR2 is YSLEER. Trimming left V 0 bases short and J 6 bases short, with 5 bases between. The CDR3 runs 13 residues. For the CDR3, the DNA is TGCGCCAGCAGCCAAGATTTCGCCGGGGAGCTGTTTTTT. Amino acids: CASSQDFAGELFF.

The CDR3 sequence: CASSVSYTEAFF. As DNA, the CDR3 is TGTGCCAGCAGTGTCAGTTACACTGAAGCTTTCTTT. The V call is TRBV6-5, the J call TRBJ1-1; no firm D call. Germline CDR1 MNHEY, CDR2 SVGAGI. CDR3 length equals 12 residues. V shed 5 bases and J shed 3 bases, with 7 bases lying between them.

The genes are TRBV7-8 and TRBJ2-7; 12 bases map to TRBD1. Germline assignment: CDR1 SGHVS and CDR2 FQNEAQ. The CDR3 sequence is 16 residues long. Unmatched junction bases numbered 4, after V lost 0 bases and J lost 4 bases. The CDR3 bases are TGTGCCAGCAGCTTAGCCGGGACAGGGGGCGAATACGAGCAGTACTTC. This encodes CASSLAGTGGEYEQYF.

This clone was detected once. This chain uses TRBV7-9 with TRBJ1-5, with D possibly matching TRBD1 (6 bases). Germline CDR1 is SEHNR and CDR2 is FQNEAQ (reference sequence). The length of the CDR3 is 16 residues. The germline V and J ends were trimmed by 1 base and 0 bases, with 10 bases remaining between them. The chain's CDR3 is CASSLDRAHSNQPQHF. The CDR3 DNA reads TGTGCCAGCAGCTTAGACAGGGCCCATAGCAATCAGCCCCAGCATTTT.

The genes are TRBV4-1 and TRBJ2-1; TRBD2 aligns across 8 bases. CDR3 length: 14 residues. J gave up 9 bases and V 4 bases, and 8 bases lay outside the gene matches. Germline values: CDR1 MGHRA, CDR2 YSYEKL. CDR3: CASSPGTSRPEQFF. CDR3 sequence (DNA): TGCGCCAGCAGCCCTGGGACTAGTCGCCCTGAGCAGTTCTTC.

The chain recombines TRBV6-1 with TRBJ2-3; TRBD2 matches at 12 bases. The length of the CDR3 is 17 residues. Germline V lookup: CDR1 MNHNS, CDR2 SASEGT. With 4 bases clipped from V and 0 bases from J, the junction kept 5 bases outside the gene matches. The DNA of the CDR3 is TGTGCCAGCAGTGCTACTAGCGGGGGGACTAGCACAGATACGCAGTATTTT. Its translation: CASSATSGGTSTDTQYF.

The chain carries TRBV19 and TRBJ1-4, with D possibly matching TRBD1 (5 bases). The germline CDR1 and CDR2 sequences are LNHDA and SQIVND (reference sequence). Trimming pared 6 bases from V and 7 bases from J, leaving 21 bases between. The CDR3 runs 16 residues. CDR3 region: CASREREWGVGEKLFF. The CDR3 DNA reads TGTGCCAGTAGGGAAAGAGAATGGGGGGTAGGTGAAAAACTGTTTTTT. Filled out from reference TRBV19 and TRBJ1-4, the complete variable domain reads DGGITQSPKYLFRKEGQNVTLSCEQNLNHDAMYWYRQDPGQGLRLIYYSQIVNDFQKGDIAEGYSVSREKKESFPLTVTSAQKNPTAFYLCASREREWGVGEKLFFGSGTQLSVL.

This clone was seen a few times. The rearrangement links TRBV2 to TRBJ2-7; TRBD1 aligns across 9 bases. This CDR3 is 13 amino acids long. The germline V gene has CDR1 SNHLY and CDR2 FYNNEI. V was clipped by 8 bases and J by 7 bases; unmatched bases: 9. The CDR3 spells CASARDRVEEQYF. The CDR3 DNA follows: TGTGCCAGCGCCCGGGACAGGGTCGAGGAGCAGTACTTC.

This clone has only a few counts. The gene calls are TRBV2 and TRBJ1-2; 10 nucleotides match TRBD1. The ends lost 4 bases at V and 7 bases at J; junction bases unmatched: 6. The CDR3 consists of 14 residues. Germline CDR1 is SNHLY and CDR2 is FYNNEI. CDR3 residues: CASSAGTGERGYTF. The CDR3 DNA sequence: TGTGCCAGCAGTGCTGGGACAGGGGAACGTGGCTACACCTTC.

V usage is TRBV29-1 and J usage is TRBJ2-1; the D gene is possibly TRBD2 (6 bases). This CDR3 is 12 amino acids long. Germline-derived CDR1 and CDR2 are SQVTM and ANQGSEA. Trimming removed 4 bases from V and 6 bases from J, with 10 bases in between. The CDR3 sequence: CSVVGGVNEQFF. The CDR3 coding sequence is TGCAGCGTTGTAGGAGGGGTCAATGAGCAGTTCTTC.

This chain connects TRBV11-1 to TRBJ2-2; D ambiguous. Between the trimmed V and J ends, which lost 0 bases and 0 bases, there was a span of 14 bases. Germline-derived CDR1 and CDR2 are SGHAT and FQDESV (reference sequence). CDR3 size: 18 residues. CDR3 loop: CASSLARDKSTNTGELFF. In DNA, the CDR3 is TGTGCCAGCAGCTTAGCGCGAGACAAGTCGACGAACACCGGGGAGCTGTTTTTT.

This clone was found once. The rearrangement joins TRBV5-1 to TRBJ2-5; 10 nucleotides match TRBD1. Germline CDR1 is SGHRS and CDR2 is YFSETQ. After removal of 4 bases from V and 5 bases from J, the junction contained 8 bases not matched to a gene. There are 15 residues in the CDR3. The CDR3 protein is CASSHRTGGSETQYF. The CDR3, as DNA: TGCGCCAGCAGCCACCGGACAGGGGGATCTGAGACCCAGTACTTC.

The chain has TRBV29-1 and TRBJ2-5, with D perhaps TRBD1 (5 bases). Germline-derived CDR1 and CDR2 are SQVTM and ANQGSEA. This CDR3 region has 15 residues. The CDR3 region is CNRTQFQGEEETQYF. CDR3 bases: TGCAATCGGACCCAATTCCAGGGCGAGGAAGAGACCCAGTACTTC.